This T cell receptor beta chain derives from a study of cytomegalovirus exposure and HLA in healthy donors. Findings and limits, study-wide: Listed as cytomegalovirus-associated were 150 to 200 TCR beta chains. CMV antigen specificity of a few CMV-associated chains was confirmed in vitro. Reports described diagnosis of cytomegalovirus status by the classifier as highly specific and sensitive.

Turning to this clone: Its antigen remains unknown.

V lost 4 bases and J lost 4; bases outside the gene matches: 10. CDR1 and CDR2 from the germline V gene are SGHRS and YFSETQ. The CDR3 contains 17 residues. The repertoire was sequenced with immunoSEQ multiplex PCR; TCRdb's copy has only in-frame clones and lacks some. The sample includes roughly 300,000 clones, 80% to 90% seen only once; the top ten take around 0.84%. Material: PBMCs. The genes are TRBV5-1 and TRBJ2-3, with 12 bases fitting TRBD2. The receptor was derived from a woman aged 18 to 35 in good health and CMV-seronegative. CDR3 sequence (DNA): TGCGCCAGCAGCCCTGGACTAGCGGGACCTAGGGCAGATACGCAGTATTTT. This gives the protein CASSPGLAGPRADTQYF.